The 10 T cell receptor beta chains below all came from one sample that was sequenced in a study of blood T cell repertoires in COVID-19 (dated by TCRdb to 2020 to 2022). Libraries were built with the immunoSEQ multiplex PCR assay. Not all clones reach the TCRdb copy of this immuneACCESS table, which keeps in-frame sequences only. Checked studies attribute under half of the gap to unresolved V genes and leave the rest unexplained. In all, the sample holds roughly 68,000 clones, and 88% of those were seen once. The ten most abundant clones make up 43% of the sample. Sequencing used peripheral blood. The receptors were gathered from a woman aged 55-70 years with COVID-19, enrolled during active disease.

V usage is TRBV6-2 or TRBV6-3 and J usage is TRBJ2-7; 10 bases map to TRBD2. With V trimmed by 4 bases and J by 6 bases, 12 bases remained unmatched. This CDR3 is built from 16 residues. Germline V CDR1 and CDR2: MNHEY, SVGEGT. The chain's CDR3 is CASSFPQREGLPEQYF. CDR3 nucleotides: TGTGCCAGCAGTTTCCCCCAGCGGGAGGGCCTTCCCGAGCAGTACTTC.

The chain couples TRBV4-3 to TRBJ2-1; 9 bases are shared with TRBD2. The CDR3 covers 14 residues. V dropped 5 bases and J dropped 6; count of bases not matched to a gene: 5. Germline V gene data show CDR1 as LGHNA and CDR2 as YSLEER. In DNA form, the CDR3 reads TGCGCCAGCAGCTTAGGACTAGCGAGCAATGAGCAGTTCTTC. Amino acid sequence: CASSLGLASNEQFF.

V is TRBV10-3 and J is TRBJ2-3; 10 positions agree with TRBD1. This CDR3 spans 14 amino acids. CDR1 and CDR2 from the germline V gene are ENHRY and SYGVKD. Trimming cost V 6 bases and J 0 bases; bases outside gene matches: 0. The chain's CDR3 is CAIRTGGSTDTQYF. DNA of the CDR3: TGTGCCATCAGGACAGGGGGCAGCACAGATACGCAGTATTTT.

This rearrangement joins TRBV11-3 to TRBJ1-1, with D maybe TRBD1 (6 bases). There are 14 residues in the CDR3. Germline V gene data show CDR1 as SGHNT and CDR2 as YENEEA. V was shortened by 6 bases and J by 0 bases, with 11 bases between the two germline ends. In DNA form, the CDR3 reads TGTGCCAGCAGTTCGGACAGCTTGAACACTGAAGCTTTCTTT. Its translation: CASSSDSLNTEAFF.

This chain links TRBV5-1 with TRBJ1-2; 7 nucleotides match TRBD1. The ends lost 4 bases at V and 4 bases at J; junction bases unmatched: 4. This CDR3 is 13 amino acids long. Germline V gene sequence: CDR1 SGHRS, CDR2 YFSETQ. DNA of the CDR3: TGCGCCAGCAGCCCAGGGGGTGGCTATGGCTACACCTTC. It specifies CASSPGGGYGYTF.

The rearrangement uses TRBV27 and TRBJ2-1; 7 bases are a match to TRBD1. In germline, CDR1 is MNHEY, CDR2 SMNVEV (reference sequence). The CDR3 has 15 residues. J lost 7 bases, V lost 5 bases, and 11 bases had no gene match. The CDR3 protein is CASSLGTEGSNEQFF. The CDR3 DNA is TGTGCCAGCAGTCTAGGGACAGAGGGATCGAATGAGCAGTTCTTC.

This clone was detected only once. The chain combines TRBV7-8 with TRBJ1-6, with 9 positions matching TRBD1. The CDR3 totals 14 residues. The V and J ends lost 5 bases and 10 bases, in that order; junction bases with no gene match: 6. Looked up from germline, CDR1 is SGHVS and CDR2 is FQNEAQ. The CDR3, as DNA: TGTGCCAGCAGCGCACCGGGACAGGGATCACCCCTCCACTTT. This codes for CASSAPGQGSPLHF.

The chain combines TRBV7-2 with TRBJ1-2, with TRBD1 matching over 7 bases. V lost 1 base to trimming and J lost 3 bases; unmatched junction nucleotides: 5. From germline, CDR1 is SGHTA and CDR2 FQGNSA. The CDR3 sequence is 15 residues long. As DNA, the CDR3 is TGTGCCAGCAGCTTAGTAGGGGACAGTGACTATGGCTACACCTTC. This encodes CASSLVGDSDYGYTF.

V gene TRBV10-3 combines with J gene TRBJ2-7, with 13 bases matching TRBD2. The CDR3 is 13 residues long. Trimming cost V 9 bases and J 7 bases; bases outside gene matches: 6. In germline, CDR1 is ENHRY, CDR2 SYGVKD. The CDR3 loop reads CAIGLAGAGEQYF. The CDR3 coding sequence is TGTGCCATAGGACTAGCGGGAGCGGGGGAGCAGTACTTC.

The chain joins TRBV6-6 to TRBJ1-4; 10 bases are a match to TRBD1. The CDR3 sequence is 14 residues long. The germline V gene encodes CDR1 MNHNY and CDR2 SVGAGI (reference sequence). The V gene end was trimmed by 6 bases and the J gene end by 8 bases; junction bases not matched to a gene: 6. In nucleotides, the CDR3 is TGTGCCAGCAGCAAGACAGGGGGCATAGAAAAACTGTTTTTT. The encoded protein is CASSKTGGIEKLFF.